Presented here are 14 T cell receptor beta chains from one specimen sequenced in a study of cytomegalovirus exposure and HLA in healthy donors (dated by TCRdb to about 2017). The library was made by the immunoSEQ multiplex PCR assay. For the multiplex PCR, a mixture combining 60 forward primers for TCR Vbeta segments and 13 reverse primers for TCR Jbeta segments was used. The table comes from immuneACCESS by way of TCRdb, which keeps in-frame sequences with V and J called. Part of the clones is missing from these tables; in studies checked, under half for an unresolved V gene and the rest for unknown reasons. Counted in this sample were under 140,000 clones; around 76% of them appeared once. 13% of the sample lies in the top ten. What was sequenced was PBMCs. The receptors were gathered from a young man in good health and CMV-seropositive.

The chain recombines TRBV27 with TRBJ1-4; TRBD1 matches at 7 bases. V trimming: 3 bases; J trimming: 5 bases; junction bases outside the gene matches: 3. Germline CDR1 reads MNHEY; CDR2 reads SMNVEV (reference sequence). This CDR3 region has 14 residues. The CDR3, as DNA: TGTGCCAGCAGTTTCGAACAGGGGAATGAAAAACTGTTTTTT. This translates into CASSFEQGNEKLFF.

The chain couples TRBV9 to TRBJ2-3; D not certain. The CDR3 contains 14 residues. Trimming pared 0 bases from V and 0 bases from J, leaving 5 bases between. Looked up from germline, CDR1 is SGDLS and CDR2 is YYNGEE. Here the CDR3 DNA reads TGTGCCAGCAGCGTAGCCCAGAGCACAGATACGCAGTATTTT. Amino acid sequence: CASSVAQSTDTQYF. Filled out from reference TRBV9 and TRBJ2-3, the complete variable domain reads DSGVTQTPKHLITATGQRVTLRCSPRSGDLSVYWYQQSLDQGLQFLIQYYNGEERAKGNILERFSAQQFPDLHSELNLSSLELGDSALYFCASSVAQSTDTQYFGPGTRLTVL.

V usage is TRBV4-3 and J usage is TRBJ1-4; D is unresolved. Looked up from germline, CDR1 is LGHNA and CDR2 is YSLEER. V was shortened by 1 base and J by 0 bases, with 15 bases between the two germline ends. The CDR3 loop spans 18 amino acids. The CDR3 region has the DNA TGCGCCAGCAGCCAAGGCCCTCTAACTCGGGCAACTAATGAAAAACTGTTTTTT. Its translation is CASSQGPLTRATNEKLFF.

This rearrangement joins TRBV7-9 to TRBJ2-3; no firm D call. The CDR3 is made up of 13 amino acids. V lost 6 bases and J lost 2, with 9 bases in between. CDR1 is SEHNR and CDR2 is FQNEAQ in the germline V gene (reference sequence). The CDR3 loop reads CASRTSHTDTQYF. The CDR3 DNA follows: TGTGCCAGCAGGACAAGTCACACAGATACGCAGTATTTT.

The chain joins TRBV6-6 to TRBJ1-6, with D tentatively TRBD1 (5 bases). From germline, CDR1 is MNHNY and CDR2 SVGAGI (reference sequence). The CDR3 length is 15 residues. V dropped 7 bases and J dropped 0 bases, with 10 bases sitting between them. In DNA, the CDR3 is TGTGCCAGCATAGGGGCAAGCTCCTATAATTCACCCCTCCACTTT. As protein: CASIGASSYNSPLHF.

The sample holds a few counts of this clone. The chain carries TRBV7-3 and TRBJ1-2, with D possibly being TRBD1 (6 bases). Trimming removed 1 base at V and 4 bases at J, with 10 bases between. There are 14 residues in the CDR3. Germline V gene data show CDR1 as SGHTA and CDR2 as FQGTGA. CDR3 DNA: TGTGCCAGCAGCTTAAAAGGCAGGGGCTATGGCTACACCTTC. As protein: CASSLKGRGYGYTF.

The chain has TRBV7-8 and TRBJ2-1; D is undetermined. Between the trimmed V and J ends, which lost 2 bases and 0 bases, there was a span of 8 bases. This CDR3 is 15 amino acids long. CDR1 is SGHVS and CDR2 is FQNEAQ in the germline V gene. CDR3 DNA: TGTGCCAGCAGCTTACCGCTGAGCTCCTACAATGAGCAGTTCTTC. The encoded protein is CASSLPLSSYNEQFF.

The CDR3 protein is CASSEIGTKDSPLHF. In DNA form, the CDR3 reads TGTGCCAGCAGTGAAATTGGGACAAAGGACTCACCCCTCCACTTT. The chain uses TRBV6-1 and TRBJ1-6, with D possibly TRBD1 on 6 matching bases. Trimming removed 2 bases at V and 10 bases at J, with 15 bases between. This CDR3 has 15 amino acids. CDR1 and CDR2 from the germline V gene are MNHNS and SASEGT.

V and J are TRBV6-1 and TRBJ2-7; D is perhaps TRBD2 (5 bases). Germline V CDR1 and CDR2: MNHNS, SASEGT. The V end lost 6 bases, the J end lost 0 bases, and 6 bases lay between the germline ends. The CDR3 is 12 amino acids. CDR3 sequence: CASRGSSYEQYF. CDR3 coding DNA: TGTGCCAGCAGGGGGAGCTCCTACGAGCAGTACTTC.

The CDR3 loop is CASSSYSGNTIYF. The CDR3 DNA reads TGTGCCAGCAGTTCTTATTCTGGAAACACCATATATTTT. The chain combines TRBV6-5 with TRBJ1-3; D gene ambiguous. Looked up from germline, CDR1 is MNHEY and CDR2 is SVGAGI. This CDR3 region has 13 residues. V was shortened by 4 bases and J by 1 base, with 5 bases between the two germline ends.

The chain is built from TRBV30 and TRBJ1-4, with unresolved D. Trimming cost V 2 bases and J 8 bases, with 12 bases left between them. Germline lookup yields CDR1 GTSNPN and CDR2 SVGIG (reference sequence). The CDR3 has 13 amino acids. The CDR3 reads CAWSQGGGEKLFF. CDR3 in DNA: TGTGCCTGGAGTCAAGGAGGAGGGGAAAAACTGTTTTTT.

The J gene is TRBJ1-4, the V gene TRBV6-6; 12 bases fit TRBD1. CDR1 and CDR2 (germline): MNHNY, SVGAGI (reference sequence). V was pared by 5 bases and J by 8 bases, with 9 bases of the junction left unmatched. The CDR3 consists of 16 residues. The CDR3 nucleotides read TGTGCCAGCAGTCCGGGACAGGGGGCGAGTGAGGAAAAACTGTTTTTT. It encodes CASSPGQGASEEKLFF.

The chain employs TRBV7-2 and TRBJ2-5, with 9 bases fitting TRBD2. Germline CDR1 and CDR2: SGHTA and FQGNSA. The CDR3 spans 17 residues. The trim removed 2 bases at V and 1 base at J, leaving 8 bases unmatched. This CDR3 is CASSLIWFSGGQETQYF. The CDR3 DNA sequence: TGTGCCAGCAGCTTAATTTGGTTTAGCGGGGGCCAAGAGACCCAGTACTTC.

The chain links TRBV10-3 to TRBJ1-6; 9 bases agree with TRBD1. Unmatched junction bases numbered 9, after V lost 3 bases and J lost 6 bases. The CDR3 has 17 residues. Germline values: CDR1 ENHRY, CDR2 SYGVKD. The CDR3 here is CAISETRTGEGNSPLHF. Here the CDR3 DNA reads TGTGCCATCAGTGAAACAAGGACAGGGGAGGGTAATTCACCCCTCCACTTT.